A selection of T cell receptor beta chains follows, all from one sample in a study of spatial heterogeneity in lung cancer. One entry per CDR3 protein, called by TCRdb with MiXCR from the 5' RACE reads. The sample consists of tens of thousands of distinct CDR3 sequences, 3% to 3.5% of them appearing once. Sample: normal lung tissue next to the tumor, taken at surgery. These receptors originate from a male donor with early-stage non-small cell lung cancer. CDR3s leave out the opening cysteine and the closing phenylalanine or tryptophan. Each record gives: CDR3 protein, clone size, J gene, V gene. Some rows mark clone size as missing; the rest say once, few, many or name a class of expanded clone.

CDR3: ASSFGQGAGNEQF; size: few; J: TRBJ2-1; V: TRBV5-1
CDR3: ASSPRDTNYGYT; size: many; J: TRBJ1-2; V: TRBV18
CDR3: SARDASGSLNEQF; size: many; J: TRBJ2-1; V: TRBV20-1
CDR3: ASSPRRASEAF; size: few; J: TRBJ1-1; V: TRBV18
CDR3: TSSQDRAPRLVPQY; size: -; J: TRBJ2-5; V: TRBV1
CDR3: SVGDGTSTDTQY; size: many; J: TRBJ2-3; V: TRBV29-1
CDR3: ASSVGGGISNTGELF; size: many; J: TRBJ2-2; V: TRBV9
CDR3: ASSELGYNEQF; size: many; J: TRBJ2-1; V: TRBV25-1
CDR3: ASSLRSSGYT; size: few; J: TRBJ1-2; V: TRBV6-1
CDR3: ASRVTGDSNQPQH; size: many; J: TRBJ1-5; V: TRBV6-1
CDR3: ASSLVTGLNTEAF; size: many; J: TRBJ1-1; V: TRBV5-1
CDR3: SARTGFGTEAF; size: -; J: TRBJ1-1; V: TRBV20-1